Reported below is one T cell receptor (beta chain). The same CDR3 arises from other DNA sequences in this sample as well. The source of the sample is a study of blood T cell repertoires in COVID-19. Repertoires were generated with immunoSEQ multiplex PCR, while TCRdb's copy carries only in-frame clones and drops some. The profile covers about 200,000 clones, with roughly 90% appearing a single time and 0.65% to 0.85% taken by the ten largest. This CDR3 region has 15 residues. V was clipped by 2 bases and J by 3 bases; unmatched bases: 4. CDR1 and CDR2 from the germline V gene are MNHEY and SVGAGI. The sequenced sample consisted of peripheral blood. V is TRBV6-5 and J is TRBJ1-1; the match to TRBD1 covers 9 bases. This receptor was taken from a man aged 55 to 70 with COVID-19, enrolled during active disease. The CDR3 loop reads CASSYGDRGDTEAFF. The CDR3 DNA is TGTGCCAGCAGTTACGGCGACAGGGGGGACACTGAAGCTTTCTTT.